This TCR beta chain was identified in a study of chemoradiotherapy in HPV16-positive cancers. Repertoires were generated with immunoSEQ multiplex PCR, while TCRdb's copy carries only in-frame clones and drops some. Here the sample spans thousands of clones, 75% to 85% being singletons. In germline, CDR1 is SGHRS, CDR2 YFSETQ. V lost 4 bases and J 9 bases, leaving 11 bases between the germline ends. The CDR3 has 12 residues. About this clone itself: Its target is unknown.

Points from the study as a whole: Only two HPV16-positive patients supplied the functional HPV-specificity definition. Better recurrence-free survival went with HPV-responsive T-cell expansion in HPV16-positive patients. Candidate HPV-specific clones and E7-related TCR motifs grew in tumor during treatment.

Sampling was conducted from a patient who underwent chemoradiotherapy. The V gene is TRBV5-1, the J gene TRBJ2-1; the D is unclear. This TCR was recovered from a human donor with HPV-associated anogenital cancer. The chain's CDR3 is CASSINGVEQFF. In DNA form, the CDR3 reads TGCGCCAGCAGCATCAATGGGGTTGAGCAGTTCTTC.